This T cell receptor beta chain was captured by sequencing in a study of OX40 agonist ivuxolimab in advanced cancers. Across the whole study: Patients were dosed intravenously with ivuxolimab at 0.01 to 10 mg/kg every 2 weeks. Each dose-escalation patient presented with hepatocellular carcinoma, melanoma, renal cell or head and neck cancer.

Peripheral blood came from all dose cohorts at three timepoints. Study-wide points: Among the lowest peripheral clonal expansion occurred in 0.1-3.0 mg/kg partial responders.

Data came from immunoSEQ multiplex PCR; TCRdb stores just in-frame clones and leaves some out. The repertoire holds 20,000 to 25,000 clones, with around nine tenths as singletons. Germline CDR1 reads MGHDK; CDR2 reads SYGVNS. This CDR3 is built from 14 residues. This clone appeared once. What it binds is not known. This material consisted of CD4+ or CD8+ T cells sorted from blood, taken in a trial of the OX40 agonist ivuxolimab. The sequence derives from an adult with an advanced solid tumor such as melanoma, head and neck, liver or kidney cancer. The V call is TRBV25-1, the J call TRBJ2-1; the match to TRBD2 covers 12 bases. The CDR3 loop is CSSRTSGAYNEQFF. CDR3 sequence (DNA): TGTTCTTCGAGGACTAGCGGGGCATACAATGAGCAGTTCTTC.